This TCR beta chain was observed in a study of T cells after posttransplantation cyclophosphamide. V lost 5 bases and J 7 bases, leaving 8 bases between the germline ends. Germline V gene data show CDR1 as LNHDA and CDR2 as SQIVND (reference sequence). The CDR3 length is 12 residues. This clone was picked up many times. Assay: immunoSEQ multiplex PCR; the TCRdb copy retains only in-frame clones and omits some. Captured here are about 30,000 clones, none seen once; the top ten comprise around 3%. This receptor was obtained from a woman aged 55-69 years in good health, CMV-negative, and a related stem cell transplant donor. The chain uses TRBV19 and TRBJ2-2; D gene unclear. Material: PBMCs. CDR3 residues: CASSRGGGELFF. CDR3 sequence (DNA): TGTGCCAGTAGTCGTGGCGGCGGGGAGCTGTTTTTT. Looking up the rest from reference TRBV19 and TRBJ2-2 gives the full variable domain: DGGITQSPKYLFRKEGQNVTLSCEQNLNHDAMYWYRQDPGQGLRLIYYSQIVNDFQKGDIAEGYSVSREKKESFPLTVTSAQKNPTAFYLCASSRGGGELFFGEGSRLTVL.